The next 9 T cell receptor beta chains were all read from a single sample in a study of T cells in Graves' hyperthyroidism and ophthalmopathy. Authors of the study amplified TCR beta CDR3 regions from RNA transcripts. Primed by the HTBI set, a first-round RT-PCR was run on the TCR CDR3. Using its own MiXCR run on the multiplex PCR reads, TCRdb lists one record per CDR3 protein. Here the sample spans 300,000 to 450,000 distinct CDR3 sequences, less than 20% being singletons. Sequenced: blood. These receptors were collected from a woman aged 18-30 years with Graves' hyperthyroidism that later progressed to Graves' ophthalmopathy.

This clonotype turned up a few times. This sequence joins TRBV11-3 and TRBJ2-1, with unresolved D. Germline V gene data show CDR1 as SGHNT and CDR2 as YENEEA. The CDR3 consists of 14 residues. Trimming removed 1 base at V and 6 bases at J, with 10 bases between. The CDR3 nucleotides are TGTGCCAGCAGCTTAGGGGCAATGGGCAATGAGCAGTTCTTC. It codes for CASSLGAMGNEQFF. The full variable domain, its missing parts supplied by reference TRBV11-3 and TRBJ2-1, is EAGVVQSPRYKIIEKKQPVAFWCNPISGHNTLYWYLQNLGQGPELLIRYENEEAVDDSQLPKDRFSAERLKGVDSTLKIQPAELGDSAVYLCASSLGAMGNEQFFGPGTRLTVL.

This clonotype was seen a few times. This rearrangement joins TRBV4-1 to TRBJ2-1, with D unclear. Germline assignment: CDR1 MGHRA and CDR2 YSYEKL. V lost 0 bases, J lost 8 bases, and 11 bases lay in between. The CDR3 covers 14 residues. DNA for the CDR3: TGCGCCAGCAGCCAAGATTGGGCAGCCCATGAGCAGTTCTTC. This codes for CASSQDWAAHEQFF.

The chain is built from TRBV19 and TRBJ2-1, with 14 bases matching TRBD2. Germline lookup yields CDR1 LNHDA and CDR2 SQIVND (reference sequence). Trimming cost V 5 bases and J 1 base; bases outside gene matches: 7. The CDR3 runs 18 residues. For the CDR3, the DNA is TGTGCCAGTAGTGGGGGACTAGCGGGAGTTGTTTCCTACAATGAGCAGTTCTTC. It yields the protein CASSGGLAGVVSYNEQFF.

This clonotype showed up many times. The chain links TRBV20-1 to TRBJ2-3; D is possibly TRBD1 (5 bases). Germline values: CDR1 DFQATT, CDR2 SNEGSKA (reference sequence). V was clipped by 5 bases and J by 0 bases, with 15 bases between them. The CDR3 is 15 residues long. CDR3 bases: TGCAGTGCTTCCCTCCTCAGGGCTAGCACAGATACGCAGTATTTT. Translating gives CSASLLRASTDTQYF.

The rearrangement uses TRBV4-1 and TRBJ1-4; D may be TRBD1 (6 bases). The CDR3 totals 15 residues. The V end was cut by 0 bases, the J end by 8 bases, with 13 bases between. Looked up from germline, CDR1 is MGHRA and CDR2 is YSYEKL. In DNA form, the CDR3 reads TGCGCCAGCAGCCAAGAAGGCAGGGGAGAGGAAAAACTGTTTTTT. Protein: CASSQEGRGEEKLFF.

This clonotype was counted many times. CDR3 region: CASSWGTSGAYEQYF. CDR3 nucleotide sequence: TGTGCCAGCAGTTGGGGGACTAGCGGGGCCTACGAGCAGTACTTC. The chain is built from TRBV27 and TRBJ2-7, with 13 nucleotides matching TRBD2. The CDR3 is 15 amino acids. Germline trimming cut 4 bases from V and 2 bases from J; bases unmatched to any gene: 2. In germline, CDR1 is MNHEY, CDR2 SMNVEV (reference sequence).

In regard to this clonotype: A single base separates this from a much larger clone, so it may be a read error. Here the CDR3 reads CASSYAYNGQFF. For the CDR3, the DNA is TGTGCCAGCAGTTACGCCTACAATGGGCAGTTCTTC. J is TRBJ2-1 and V is TRBV6-2 or TRBV6-3; the D is unclear. This CDR3 contains 12 residues. CDR1 and CDR2 (germline): MNHEY, SVGEGT.

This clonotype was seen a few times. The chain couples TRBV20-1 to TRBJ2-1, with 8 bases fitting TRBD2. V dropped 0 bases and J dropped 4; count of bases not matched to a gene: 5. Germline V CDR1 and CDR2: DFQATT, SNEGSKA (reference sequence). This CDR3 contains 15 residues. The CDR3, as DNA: TGCAGTGCTAGAGAGGGACTAGGACTATACAATGAGCAGTTCTTC. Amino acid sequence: CSAREGLGLYNEQFF.

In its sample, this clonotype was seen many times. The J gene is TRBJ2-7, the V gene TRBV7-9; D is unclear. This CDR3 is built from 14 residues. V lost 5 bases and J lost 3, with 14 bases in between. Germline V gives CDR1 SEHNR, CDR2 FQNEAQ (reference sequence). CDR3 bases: TGTGCCAGCAGCGCCGTAGGGCCGAACTACGAGCAGTACTTC. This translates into CASSAVGPNYEQYF.